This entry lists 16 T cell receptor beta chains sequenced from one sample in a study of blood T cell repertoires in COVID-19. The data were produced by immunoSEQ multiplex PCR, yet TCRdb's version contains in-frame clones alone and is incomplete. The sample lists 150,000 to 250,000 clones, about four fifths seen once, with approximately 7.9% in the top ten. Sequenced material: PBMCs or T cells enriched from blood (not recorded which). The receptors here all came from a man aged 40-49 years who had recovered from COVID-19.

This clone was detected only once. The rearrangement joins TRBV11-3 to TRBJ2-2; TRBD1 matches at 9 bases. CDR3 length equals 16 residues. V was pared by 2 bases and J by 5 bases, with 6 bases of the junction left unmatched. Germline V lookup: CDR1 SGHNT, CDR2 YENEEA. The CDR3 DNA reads TGTGCCAGCAGCTTATCACAGGGGGCGCGAACCGGGGAGCTGTTTTTT. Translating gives CASSLSQGARTGELFF.

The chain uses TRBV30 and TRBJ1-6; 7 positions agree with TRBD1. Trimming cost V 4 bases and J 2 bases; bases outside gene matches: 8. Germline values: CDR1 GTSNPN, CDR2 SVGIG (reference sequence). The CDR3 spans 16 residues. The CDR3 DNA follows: TGTGCCTGGAAGACAGGGTTGGGAACCTATAATTCACCCCTCCACTTT. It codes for CAWKTGLGTYNSPLHF.

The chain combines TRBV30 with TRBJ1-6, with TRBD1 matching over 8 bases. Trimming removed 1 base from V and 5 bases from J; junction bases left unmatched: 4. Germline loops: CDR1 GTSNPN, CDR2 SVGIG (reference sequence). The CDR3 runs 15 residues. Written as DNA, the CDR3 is TGTGCCTGGAGTGGCCAGACAGGGGATAATTCACCCCTCCACTTT. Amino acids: CAWSGQTGDNSPLHF.

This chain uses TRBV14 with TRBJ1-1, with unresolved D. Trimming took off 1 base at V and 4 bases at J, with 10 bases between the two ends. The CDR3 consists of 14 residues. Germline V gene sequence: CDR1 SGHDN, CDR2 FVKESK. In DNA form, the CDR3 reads TGTGCCAGCAGCCAAGTTCCCCGAGGCACTGAAGCTTTCTTT. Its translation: CASSQVPRGTEAFF.

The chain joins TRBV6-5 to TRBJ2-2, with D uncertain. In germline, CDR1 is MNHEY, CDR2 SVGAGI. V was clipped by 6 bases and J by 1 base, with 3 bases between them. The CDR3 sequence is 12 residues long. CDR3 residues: CASRQNTGELFF. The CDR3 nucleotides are TGTGCCAGCAGACAGAACACCGGGGAGCTGTTTTTT.

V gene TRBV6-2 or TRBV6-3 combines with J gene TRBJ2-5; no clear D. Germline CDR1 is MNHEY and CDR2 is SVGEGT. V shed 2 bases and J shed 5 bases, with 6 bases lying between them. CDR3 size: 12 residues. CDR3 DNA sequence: TGTGCCAGCAGTTACAGAACTGAGACCCAGTACTTC. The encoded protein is CASSYRTETQYF.

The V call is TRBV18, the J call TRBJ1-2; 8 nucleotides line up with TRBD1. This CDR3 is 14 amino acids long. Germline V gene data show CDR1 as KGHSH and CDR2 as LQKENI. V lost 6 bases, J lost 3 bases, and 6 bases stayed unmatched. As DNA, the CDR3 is TGTGCCAGCTCTTTTTTGGGACAGGACTATGGCTACACCTTC. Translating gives CASSFLGQDYGYTF.

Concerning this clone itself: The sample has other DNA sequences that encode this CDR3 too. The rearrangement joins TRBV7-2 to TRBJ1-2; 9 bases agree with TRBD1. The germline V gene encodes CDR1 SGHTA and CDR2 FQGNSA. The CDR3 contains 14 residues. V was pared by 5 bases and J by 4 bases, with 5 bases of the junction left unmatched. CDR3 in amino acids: CASSPGTGRYGYTF. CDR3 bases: TGTGCCAGCAGCCCCGGGACAGGGCGCTATGGCTACACCTTC.

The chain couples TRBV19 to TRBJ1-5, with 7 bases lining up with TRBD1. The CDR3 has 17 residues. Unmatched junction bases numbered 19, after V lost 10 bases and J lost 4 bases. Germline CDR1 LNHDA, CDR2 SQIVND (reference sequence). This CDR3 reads CATTLREGAEGNQPQHF. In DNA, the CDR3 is TGTGCCACCACACTGCGGGAGGGGGCCGAAGGGAATCAGCCCCAGCATTTT.

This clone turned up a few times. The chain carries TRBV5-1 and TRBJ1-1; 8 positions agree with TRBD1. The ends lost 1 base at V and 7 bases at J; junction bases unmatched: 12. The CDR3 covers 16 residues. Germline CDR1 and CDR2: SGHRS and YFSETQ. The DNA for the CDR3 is TGCGCCAGCAGCTTGAGGGCAGGGGGCGGTCACGTTGAAGCTTTCTTT. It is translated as CASSLRAGGGHVEAFF.

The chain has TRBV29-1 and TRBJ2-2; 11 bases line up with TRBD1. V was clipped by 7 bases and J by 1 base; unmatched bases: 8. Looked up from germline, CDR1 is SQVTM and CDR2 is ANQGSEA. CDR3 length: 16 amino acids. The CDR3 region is CSAKGQGDLNTGELFF. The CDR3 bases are TGCAGCGCTAAGGGACAGGGGGATTTGAACACCGGGGAGCTGTTTTTT.

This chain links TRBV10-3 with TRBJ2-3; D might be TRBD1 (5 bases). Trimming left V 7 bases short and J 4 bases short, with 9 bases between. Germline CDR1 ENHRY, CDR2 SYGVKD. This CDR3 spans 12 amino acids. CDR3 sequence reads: CAINAGSDTQYF. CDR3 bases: TGTGCCATCAACGCAGGGTCAGATACGCAGTATTTT.

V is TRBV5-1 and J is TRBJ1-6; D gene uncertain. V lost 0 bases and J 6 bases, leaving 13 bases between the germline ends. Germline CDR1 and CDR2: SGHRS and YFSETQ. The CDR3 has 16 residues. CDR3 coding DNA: TGCGCCAGCAGCTTGGCCGGGGAAGGTTTTAATTCACCCCTCCACTTT. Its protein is CASSLAGEGFNSPLHF.

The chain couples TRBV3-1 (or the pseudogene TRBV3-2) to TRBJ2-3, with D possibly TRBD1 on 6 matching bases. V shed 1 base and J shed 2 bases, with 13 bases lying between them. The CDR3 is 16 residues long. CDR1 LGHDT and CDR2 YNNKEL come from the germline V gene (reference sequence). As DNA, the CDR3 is TGTGCCAGCAGCCAAGTACGGGACATCATCACAGATACGCAGTATTTT. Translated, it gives CASSQVRDIITDTQYF.

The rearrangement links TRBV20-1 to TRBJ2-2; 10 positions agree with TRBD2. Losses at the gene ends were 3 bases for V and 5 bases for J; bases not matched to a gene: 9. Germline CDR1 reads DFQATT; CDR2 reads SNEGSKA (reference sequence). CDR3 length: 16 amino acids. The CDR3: CSASASGGRGTGELFF. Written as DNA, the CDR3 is TGCAGTGCTAGTGCTAGCGGGGGCCGGGGGACCGGGGAGCTGTTTTTT.

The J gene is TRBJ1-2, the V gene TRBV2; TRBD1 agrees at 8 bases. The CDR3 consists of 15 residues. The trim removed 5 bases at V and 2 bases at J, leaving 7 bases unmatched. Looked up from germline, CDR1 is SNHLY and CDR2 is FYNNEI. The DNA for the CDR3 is TGTGCCAGCAGTTACTCTAGGACAGGGAACTATGGCTACACCTTC. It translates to CASSYSRTGNYGYTF.